These 31 T cell receptor beta chains share one sample of origin, sequenced in a study of shared clonotypes between healthy human individuals. Using immunoSEQ multiplex PCR, the repertoire was profiled, and TCRdb retains in-frame clones only, with some absent. The sample includes 650,000 to 750,000 clones, roughly 70% of them seen just once. The sample was memory CD4+ T cells sorted from blood. Subset defined: CD45RA-negative fraction. These receptors originate from a woman in her twenties or thirties in good health.

This chain links TRBV11-2 with TRBJ1-1; TRBD1 matches 10 bases. There are 17 residues in the CDR3. V trimming: 4 bases; J trimming: 1 base; junction bases outside the gene matches: 9. Germline CDR1 reads SGHAT; CDR2 reads FQNNGV. CDR3 bases: TGTGCCAGCAGCTCCCTTGCCGGGACAGGGGCGAACACTGAAGCTTTCTTT. It encodes CASSSLAGTGANTEAFF.

This clone was seen just once. The chain is built from TRBV5-1 and TRBJ2-1; TRBD1 is a possible D gene (6 bases). CDR3 length equals 14 residues. The V end was cut by 5 bases, the J end by 2 bases, with 11 bases between. Germline V lookup: CDR1 SGHRS, CDR2 YFSETQ. CDR3 amino acids: CASSGQRTYNEQFF. Here the CDR3 DNA reads TGCGCCAGCAGTGGACAGAGAACCTACAATGAGCAGTTCTTC.

As regards this clone: Other DNA sequences in this specimen translate into the identical CDR3. V gene TRBV5-1 combines with J gene TRBJ2-1; D is undetermined. Germline values: CDR1 SGHRS, CDR2 YFSETQ. Deletions cut 0 bases from V and 4 bases from J, with 5 bases between. The CDR3 runs 13 residues. The DNA for the CDR3 is TGCGCCAGCAGCTTGGGCCAGTACAATGAGCAGTTCTTC. Encoded protein: CASSLGQYNEQFF.

CDR3 protein: CASSQVLVAGTYEQYF. CDR3 DNA sequence: TGTGCCAGCAGCCAAGTTTTGGTAGCGGGGACCTACGAGCAGTACTTC. This rearrangement joins TRBV4-2 to TRBJ2-7; 8 nucleotides match TRBD2. Germline V lookup: CDR1 LGHNA, CDR2 YNFKEQ. The CDR3 is 16 residues long. J lost 2 bases, V lost 1 base, and 7 bases had no gene match.

This clone has just a few counts. The chain recombines TRBV5-1 with TRBJ1-1; tentative D call: TRBD1 (6 bases). Germline lookup yields CDR1 SGHRS and CDR2 YFSETQ. The CDR3 covers 14 residues. Trimming took 0 bases from V and 0 from J, leaving 6 bases between them. Here the CDR3 reads CASSLDRVNTEAFF. CDR3 DNA sequence: TGCGCCAGCAGCTTGGACAGGGTGAACACTGAAGCTTTCTTT.

The rearrangement joins TRBV29-1 to TRBJ2-7, with D possibly matching TRBD2 (5 bases). V gave up 4 bases and J gave up 0 bases, with 13 bases separating them. CDR1 and CDR2 from the germline V gene are SQVTM and ANQGSEA. The CDR3 consists of 14 residues. Written as DNA, the CDR3 is TGCAGCGTTGGTGCTGGGAGCAGCTCCTACGAGCAGTACTTC. It translates to CSVGAGSSSYEQYF.

The chain joins TRBV19 to TRBJ2-2, with 12 positions matching TRBD2. The germline V gene encodes CDR1 LNHDA and CDR2 SQIVND (reference sequence). The ends lost 4 bases at V and 6 bases at J; junction bases unmatched: 21. The CDR3 consists of 21 residues. CDR3 region: CASSKHLAGGPIGRIPGELFF. CDR3 nucleotides: TGTGCCAGTAGTAAACACCTAGCGGGAGGGCCAATAGGAAGAATTCCCGGGGAGCTGTTTTTT.

This chain connects TRBV5-1 to TRBJ2-3; 13 bases agree with TRBD2. J was trimmed by 3 bases and V by 3 bases; bases with no gene match: 7. This CDR3 comprises 17 residues. CDR1 is SGHRS and CDR2 is YFSETQ in the germline V gene. The CDR3, as DNA: TGCGCCAGCAGCTCCACACTAGCGGGAGGGGGTACAGATACGCAGTATTTT. This translates into CASSSTLAGGGTDTQYF.

This clone was found once. The J gene is TRBJ1-3, the V gene TRBV13; maybe TRBD1 (5 bases). V dropped 5 bases and J dropped 0 bases, with 14 bases sitting between them. Germline CDR1 reads PRHDT; CDR2 reads FYEKMQ (reference sequence). This CDR3 has 16 amino acids. As DNA, the CDR3 is TGTGCCAGCAGCCAGGGACCCATCGGCTCTGGAAACACCATATATTTT. Translating it yields CASSQGPIGSGNTIYF.

This clone has just one count. This rearrangement joins TRBV19 to TRBJ2-2, with TRBD2 matching over 8 bases. The CDR3 spans 17 residues. Germline lookup yields CDR1 LNHDA and CDR2 SQIVND (reference sequence). After removal of 7 bases from V and 1 base from J, the junction contained 11 bases not matched to a gene. The CDR3 region is CASMGLRLAGNTGELFF. The CDR3 coding sequence is TGTGCCAGTATGGGTCTCCGGCTAGCGGGGAACACCGGGGAGCTGTTTTTT.

In this sample, this clone turned up a few times. The chain uses TRBV18 and TRBJ1-2; a possible D gene is TRBD1 (5 bases). Trimming pared 2 bases from V and 8 bases from J, leaving 21 bases between. The germline V gene encodes CDR1 KGHSH and CDR2 LQKENI. This CDR3 has 16 residues. The CDR3 loop reads CASSPGGRGVFGGYTF. As DNA, the CDR3 is TGTGCCAGCTCACCAGGGGGTCGGGGCGTGTTTGGCGGCTACACCTTC.

The V gene is TRBV2, the J gene TRBJ2-7; unclear D gene. This CDR3 has 13 amino acids. Germline V gene sequence: CDR1 SNHLY, CDR2 FYNNEI. The V gene lost 6 bases and the J gene lost 3 bases, with 12 bases spanning the gap. The chain's CDR3 is CASSITLGYEQYF. In DNA form, the CDR3 reads TGTGCCAGCAGCATAACCCTAGGCTACGAGCAGTACTTC.

As for this clone: Within the sample, other DNA sequences also encode this same CDR3. The chain recombines TRBV5-5 with TRBJ2-7; no definite D call. Germline V gives CDR1 SGHKS, CDR2 YYEKEE (reference sequence). Trimming cost V 0 bases and J 0 bases, with 7 bases left between them. CDR3 size: 14 residues. The CDR3 loop is CASSLEWGSYEQYF. The CDR3 DNA follows: TGTGCCAGCAGCTTGGAATGGGGCTCCTACGAGCAGTACTTC.

The rearrangement uses TRBV19 and TRBJ2-2; 14 nucleotides match TRBD2. V lost 6 bases to trimming and J lost 4 bases; unmatched junction nucleotides: 4. In germline, CDR1 is LNHDA, CDR2 SQIVND (reference sequence). The CDR3 consists of 16 residues. The CDR3 reads CASRRLAGGVTGELFF. CDR3 bases: TGTGCCAGTAGGAGACTAGCGGGAGGGGTCACCGGGGAGCTGTTTTTT.

The count of this clone is one. The rearrangement joins TRBV28 to TRBJ2-4; 9 bases fit TRBD2. J gave up 0 bases and V 8 bases, and 5 bases lay outside the gene matches. Germline V gives CDR1 MDHEN, CDR2 SYDVKM. The CDR3 covers 15 residues. Written as DNA, the CDR3 is TGTGCCAGCTTGACTAGCGGTCTAGCCAAAAACATTCAGTACTTC. The encoded protein is CASLTSGLAKNIQYF.

V usage is TRBV6-5 and J usage is TRBJ2-2; 8 bases map to TRBD1. V shed 2 bases, J shed 4 bases, and the junction held 6 bases outside the gene matches. CDR1 and CDR2 (germline): MNHEY, SVGAGI. The CDR3 runs 16 residues. The CDR3 is CASSYRTGSGTGELFF. The CDR3 DNA is TGTGCCAGCAGTTACCGGACAGGGTCGGGCACCGGGGAGCTGTTTTTT.

The chain links TRBV7-2 to TRBJ2-7; the D gene is possibly TRBD2 (5 bases). Germline V gives CDR1 SGHTA, CDR2 FQGNSA. The CDR3 covers 15 residues. The V gene lost 6 bases and the J gene lost 1 base, with 16 bases spanning the gap. The CDR3 protein is CASRPKLVRSYEQYF. In nucleotides, the CDR3 is TGTGCCAGCAGACCGAAACTAGTGAGGTCCTACGAGCAGTACTTC.

Notes on this clone: At one end the junction does not follow the germline gene, possibly because of a read error. This chain links TRBV7-8 with TRBJ2-3; 7 bases line up with TRBD1. The V gene's germline CDR1 is SGHVS and CDR2 FQNEAQ. This CDR3 contains 16 residues. The CDR3 loop reads CASSITGQLSRDTQYF. In DNA form, the CDR3 reads TGTGCCAGCAGCATAACGGGACAGCTTAGCAGAGATACGCAGTATTTT.

This chain links TRBV18 with TRBJ2-2; unclear D gene. Germline assignment: CDR1 KGHSH and CDR2 LQKENI. The CDR3 extends over 16 amino acids. The V end was cut by 3 bases, the J end by 4 bases, with 15 bases between. The CDR3 coding sequence is TGTGCCAGCTCACCCCCGACAAGGACGGGCACCGGGGAGCTGTTTTTT. Protein sequence: CASSPPTRTGTGELFF.

This chain uses TRBV9 with TRBJ2-5; D gene uncertain. CDR1 and CDR2 from the germline V gene are SGDLS and YYNGEE. The CDR3 is 17 amino acids. With 0 bases removed from V and 5 bases from J, the gap between germline ends came to 20 bases. The CDR3 nucleotides read TGTGCCAGCAGCGTAGAAGGTCCGGGTCCCGAGGTGGAGACCCAGTACTTC. Translation gives CASSVEGPGPEVETQYF.

This rearrangement joins TRBV2 to TRBJ2-4, with TRBD2 identical over 11 bases. Per the germline V gene, CDR1 is SNHLY and CDR2 is FYNNEI. V lost 6 bases and J lost 0; bases outside the gene matches: 7. This CDR3 is built from 17 residues. CDR3 sequence reads: CASRLAGAPGAKNIQYF. In DNA form, the CDR3 reads TGTGCCAGCAGACTAGCGGGAGCCCCTGGAGCCAAAAACATTCAGTACTTC.

The V and J genes are TRBV6-5 and TRBJ2-7; the match to TRBD2 covers 10 bases. Germline V CDR1 and CDR2: MNHEY, SVGAGI. The CDR3 loop spans 16 amino acids. Trimming removed 0 bases from V and 2 bases from J; junction bases left unmatched: 4. As DNA, the CDR3 is TGTGCCAGCAGTTACTCGGGTCTAGCGGGGGCCTACGAGCAGTACTTC. This translates into CASSYSGLAGAYEQYF.

About this clone itself: Different DNA sequences within this sample yield the same CDR3. CDR3 region: CASSMTGNTEAFF. The CDR3, as DNA: TGTGCCAGTAGTATGACCGGGAACACTGAAGCTTTCTTT. The V call is TRBV19, the J call TRBJ1-1; D is unclear. Germline V gene sequence: CDR1 LNHDA, CDR2 SQIVND (reference sequence). The V end was cut by 3 bases, the J end by 1 base, with 6 bases between. This CDR3 is 13 amino acids long.

The V gene is TRBV4-2, the J gene TRBJ2-2; 9 positions agree with TRBD2. Germline CDR1 LGHNA, CDR2 YNFKEQ. CDR3 size: 17 residues. Losses at the gene ends were 0 bases for V and 6 bases for J; bases not matched to a gene: 8. The CDR3 sequence is CASSQDGRLAGPGELFF. CDR3 DNA: TGTGCCAGCAGCCAAGACGGAAGGCTAGCGGGACCCGGGGAGCTGTTTTTT.

The count of this clone is one. The chain recombines TRBV2 with TRBJ2-7; weak D call: TRBD2 (6 bases). The CDR3 extends over 14 amino acids. Looked up from germline, CDR1 is SNHLY and CDR2 is FYNNEI. Trimming took 3 bases from V and 1 from J, leaving 10 bases between them. CDR3 DNA: TGTGCCAGCAGTGATCGGGCGGGATCCTACGAGCAGTACTTC. It specifies CASSDRAGSYEQYF.

The chain employs TRBV6-6 and TRBJ1-2; unclear D gene. CDR1 and CDR2 from the germline V gene are MNHNY and SVGAGI (reference sequence). This CDR3 is 8 amino acids long. V was shortened by 6 bases and J by 10 bases, with 3 bases between the two germline ends. In DNA form, the CDR3 reads TGTGCCAGCAGGGTCTACACCTTC. The encoded protein is CASRVYTF.

This chain uses TRBV29-1 with TRBJ2-7, with D tentatively TRBD1 (5 bases). Germline-derived CDR1 and CDR2 are SQVTM and ANQGSEA. V was shortened by 8 bases and J by 6 bases, with 23 bases between the two germline ends. The CDR3 spans 14 residues. The CDR3 DNA reads as TGCAGCATCTCTCAGGGTTCCTGGGGCTCCGAGCAGTACTTC. It yields the protein CSISQGSWGSEQYF.

The V gene is TRBV7-9, the J gene TRBJ2-1, with D hard to call. Germline V gives CDR1 SEHNR, CDR2 FQNEAQ (reference sequence). There are 15 residues in the CDR3. Trimming took 7 bases from V and 5 from J, leaving 18 bases between them. The CDR3 sequence is CASINPEETNNEQFF. CDR3 sequence (DNA): TGTGCCAGCATTAACCCTGAGGAAACAAACAATGAGCAGTTCTTC. The entire variable domain, with the rest obtained from reference TRBV7-9 and TRBJ2-1, is as follows: DTGVSQNPRHKITKRGQNVTFRCDPISEHNRLYWYRQTLGQGPEFLTYFQNEAQLEKSRLLSDRFSAERPKGSFSTLEIQRTEQGDSAMYLCASINPEETNNEQFFGPGTRLTVL.

This chain uses TRBV28 with TRBJ1-5; no firm D call. Per germline, CDR1 MDHEN and CDR2 SYDVKM. Trimming cost V 5 bases and J 1 base, with 9 bases left between them. This CDR3 has 14 amino acids. Here the CDR3 reads CASSPADSNQPQHF. The CDR3 DNA sequence: TGTGCCAGCAGTCCCGCGGACAGCAATCAGCCCCAGCATTTT. The full variable domain, with the rest looked up from reference TRBV28 and TRBJ1-5, is DVKVTQSSRYLVKRTGEKVFLECVQDMDHENMFWYRQDPGLGLRLIYFSYDVKMKEKGDIPEGYSVSREKKERFSLILESASTNQTSMYLCASSPADSNQPQHFGDGTRLSIL.

The chain combines TRBV5-1 with TRBJ2-7; maybe TRBD1 (6 bases). Germline V gene data show CDR1 as SGHRS and CDR2 as YFSETQ. Trimming pared 4 bases from V and 5 bases from J, leaving 13 bases between. The CDR3 runs to 13 residues. The CDR3 sequence is CASSQQGIDEQYF. The CDR3, as DNA: TGCGCCAGCAGCCAACAGGGTATCGACGAGCAGTACTTC.

The chain carries TRBV30 and TRBJ2-5; D may be TRBD2 (6 bases). This CDR3 is built from 15 residues. V lost 3 bases and J 2 bases, leaving 16 bases between the germline ends. Germline V lookup: CDR1 GTSNPN, CDR2 SVGIG (reference sequence). This CDR3 reads CAWSTDWRAQETQYF. The CDR3 DNA reads TGTGCCTGGAGCACCGACTGGAGGGCTCAAGAGACCCAGTACTTC.